This paragraph covers one T cell receptor (beta chain) sequence. This record belongs to a study of OX40 agonist ivuxolimab in advanced cancers. Only in-frame clones appear in the TCRdb table, and some are missing; sequencing was by immunoSEQ multiplex PCR. The repertoire holds 45,000 to 65,000 clones, with 80% to 85% as singletons. Germline CDR1 is MNHEY and CDR2 is SVGAGI. There are 14 residues in the CDR3. V was shortened by 4 bases and J by 7 bases, with 16 bases between the two germline ends. Source: CD4+ or CD8+ T cells sorted from blood, taken in a trial of the OX40 agonist ivuxolimab. The V and J genes are TRBV6-5 and TRBJ2-5; TRBD2 might be the D (6 bases). This clonotype was obtained from an adult with an advanced solid tumor such as melanoma, head and neck, liver or kidney cancer. Here the CDR3 reads CASSLGGLTGTQYF. CDR3 in DNA: TGTGCCAGCAGTTTGGGGGGTCTCACAGGGACCCAGTACTTC.